The T cell receptor (beta chain) under discussion was sequenced for a study of T cell changes during pregnancy in multiple sclerosis. The CDR3 covers 14 residues. Germline CDR1 is SGHRS and CDR2 is YFSETQ. V was clipped by 7 bases and J by 5 bases, with 16 bases between them. Assay: immunoSEQ multiplex PCR; the TCRdb copy retains only in-frame clones and omits some. There are about 100,000 clones in the sample; roughly 92% occur only once, and approximately 1.2% lies in the top ten. The material sequenced was peripheral blood, taken in the second trimester of pregnancy. The chain links TRBV5-1 to TRBJ2-1; possible D gene TRBD2, 5 bases. This sequence was found in a female donor with multiple sclerosis, enrolled in a pregnancy study. The CDR3 reads CASALAGVNNEQFF. DNA for the CDR3: TGCGCCAGCGCTCTGGCGGGCGTTAACAATGAGCAGTTCTTC.